These T cell receptor beta chains were read from a single sample in a study of graft-versus-host responses after intestinal transplantation. The repertoire was sequenced with immunoSEQ multiplex PCR; TCRdb's copy has only in-frame clones and lacks some. The data show tens of thousands of clones, over 80% seen once. Sample: PBMCs, taken approximately 250 days after intestinal transplant. All receptors come from a human patient who received an intestinal transplant, so some T cells may come from the graft donor. The CDR3 runs from the conserved cysteine through the conserved F or W. A D gene is named only where the DNA matches it firmly. Clone size appears in some rows only: once, few, many, or a class for an expanded clone.

DNA	CDR3	V	J	size	D
TGTGCCAGCAGCGTAGATGCCGACAGATTCTATGGCTACACCTTC	CASSVDADRFYGYTF	TRBV9	TRBJ1-2	once	-
TGTGCCAGCAGCTTTAGTGGACTAGCGGGAGCAATCCAAGAGACCCAGTACTTC	CASSFSGLAGAIQETQYF	TRBV7-6	TRBJ2-5	-	TRBD2
TGTGCCAGCAGTTATGGACAGGGTCGAGGGAATACTGAAGCTTTCTTT	CASSYGQGRGNTEAFF	TRBV6-5	TRBJ1-1	once	TRBD1
TGTGCCAGCAGCCTTGGGACAGGGGTCTCTGAAGCTTTCTTT	CASSLGTGVSEAFF	TRBV7-8	TRBJ1-1	-	TRBD1
TGTGCCATCAGTAAGGAGGTAGGGGGGGCCGACACTGAAGCTTTCTTT	CAISKEVGGADTEAFF	TRBV10-3	TRBJ1-1	-	-
TGTGCCAGCAGTTTACTACAAAACTACGAGCAGTACTTC	CASSLLQNYEQYF	TRBV28	TRBJ2-7	few	-
TGTGCCAGAAGCTTTTGGGGGAGCAATCAGCCCCAGCATTTT	CARSFWGSNQPQHF	TRBV5-3	TRBJ1-5	-	-
TGCGCCAGCAGCTGGGGGGCGAAGTATTACCAAGAGACCCAGTACTTC	CASSWGAKYYQETQYF	TRBV5-1	TRBJ2-5	-	-
TGTGCCAGTAGTATTGAAGGGGGCGCGTGGTATGGCTACACCTTC	CASSIEGGAWYGYTF	TRBV19	TRBJ1-2	medium-sized	TRBD1
TGTGCCAGCAGCGTAGATAACAGGGAGGCCCTAAATGAGCAGTTCTTC	CASSVDNREALNEQFF	TRBV9	TRBJ2-1	-	-
TGTGCCAGCAGCTTAGACATCGGGACTAGCGGTTCCTACAATGAGCAGTTCTTC	CASSLDIGTSGSYNEQFF	TRBV7-3	TRBJ2-1	-	TRBD2
TGTGCCAGCAGCCCCGGGACAATCGGTCCGTACTATGGCTACACCTTC	CASSPGTIGPYYGYTF	TRBV28	TRBJ1-2	-	-
TGTGCCAGCAGCCAAGACAACTCTGGGGCCAACGTCCTGACTTTC	CASSQDNSGANVLTF	TRBV4-2	TRBJ2-6	few	-
TGTGCCAGCTCAACCGGGACAGGGAATATGAACACTGAAGCTTTCTTT	CASSTGTGNMNTEAFF	TRBV18	TRBJ1-1	-	TRBD1
TGCGCCAGCAGCGAAGGGACAGGACTCCTTCTGAACACTGAAGCTTTCTTT	CASSEGTGLLLNTEAFF	TRBV5-1	TRBJ1-1	once	TRBD1
TGTGCCAGCAGTGTTATAGACCTCACGAACACCGGGGAGCTGTTTTTT	CASSVIDLTNTGELFF	TRBV2	TRBJ2-2	-	-